This T cell receptor (beta chain) originates from a study of CD8 T cells in Susac syndrome. CDR1 SGDLS and CDR2 YYNGEE come from the germline V gene. The CDR3 runs to 14 residues. Trimming left V 0 bases short and J 1 base short, with 8 bases between. Through negative isolation, CD4+ and CD8+ T cells were obtained, while TEMRA cells were enriched using FACS. Random hexamers were used to reverse transcribe roughly 0.45 to 1 ug of RNA. Amplification of the TCR beta CDR3 was carried out by immunoSEQ multiplex PCR, which spanned a total of 54 Vbeta and 13 Jbeta segments. TCRdb independently ran MiXCR on the immunoSEQ multiplex PCR reads; one entry per CDR3 protein. The table lists under 95,000 distinct CDR3 sequences, 85% to 95% of them singletons.

The sequenced sample was CD8+ T cells from PBMCs. The chain employs TRBV9 and TRBJ2-7, with D tentatively TRBD1 (5 bases). This TCR came from a human donor with Susac syndrome. The CDR3 here is CASSVGGRSYEQYF. The CDR3 DNA reads TGTGCCAGCAGCGTAGGGGGCCGATCCTACGAGCAGTACTTC.